This T cell receptor beta chain originates from a study of cytomegalovirus exposure and HLA in healthy donors (dated 2017 in TCRdb). Background on the whole study: An earlier analysis of approximately 600 of the donors reported about 250 Gb of sequence data and 100 million to 130 million unique TCR beta sequences from about 200 million T cells. Donor age, sex, ethnicity and CMV serostatus were compiled alongside the repertoire data. Among some 400 genotyped donors of the cohort, an average of about 240,000 unique TCR beta nucleotide sequences were sequenced per donor, roughly 18% of them non-productive. Typing coverage varied by locus: 629-630 donors for A, B, C, DRB1 and DQB1; 500 to 550 for DQA1; 606 for DPA1; about 450 for DPB1. In a later genetic analysis, genome-wide SNP genotypes for about three fifths of the 666 donors were used, and that subset was treated as a discovery cohort. A few DR-DQ haplotypes were handled as single units for association and clustering because linkage in the cohort was strong. To decide whether each TCR beta V gene segment behaved as functional or pseudogenic, an earlier analysis of nearly 600 of the donors relied on high-throughput TCR beta sequencing. High-throughput TCR immunosequencing, statistical association of individual TCRs with disease status, and machine learning were combined to predict cytomegalovirus infection status. Rather than using new phenotypic data, the later analysis identified candidate immune exposures from TCR beta sequences and from how often those sequences occurred across donors. The aim of the study was to test whether cataloging public T cell receptors could identify signatures of past pathogen exposure. All discovery cohort repertoires had been generated on a single sequencing platform. In addition to the first cohort of roughly 670 subjects, a separate validation cohort of about 120 different subjects was used. To study patterns of TCR occurrence, a later analysis re-analyzed previously published TCR beta repertoires from under 750 donors and added high-resolution HLA genotyping. Class I and class II HLA loci were covered by the typing at four-digit resolution. The study used immunosequencing to profile the T cell repertoires of 666 subjects and linked those repertoires to cytomegalovirus serostatus. An early release that covered some 640 HLA-typed donors contained approximately 320 gigabases of sequencing data and about 84 million unique TCR sequences. Of the approximately 400 genotyped donors, roughly 80% fell in the genetic ancestry cluster associated with self-reported Caucasian donors.

V is reduced by 5 bases and J by 5 bases, leaving a spacing of 16 bases between them. The germline V gene gives CDR1 as KGHSH and CDR2 as LQKENI. Reading from cysteine to phenylalanine, the CDR3 counts 15 amino acids. The kept DNA is CDR3 alone, 45 bases in frame from the first base. This clone has more than one count but fewer than ten. Its cognate antigen has yet to be identified. No clone much larger than this one lies a single base away; base qualities are absent. The cohort consisted of fewer than 700 healthy bone marrow donors. At the time of sampling, every cohort member was nominally healthy, though immune exposures that went unrecorded were likely present. The donor was CMV seropositive and belonged to the group of more than 250 seropositive cohort members. A peripheral blood sample was provided by each donor, and peripheral blood mononuclear cells were used for TCR beta sequencing. The Qiagen DNeasy Blood Extraction Kit was used to extract genomic DNA from the blood cell samples.

Libraries were prepared through the immunoSEQ multiplex PCR assay. The multiplex PCR relied on a mix of 60 forward primers for TCR Vbeta segments and 13 reverse primers for TCR Jbeta segments. Amplification of the CDR3 region of rearranged TCR beta genes was performed with a multiplex PCR assay on genomic DNA. The amplified TCR beta libraries were sequenced on the Illumina HiSeq System as 87-base-pair reads. On the authors' methods: Across the 600 to 700 repertoires, a later analysis counted some 81 million unique TCR beta chains, approximately 12 million of which were shared by at least two donors. Raw reads were error-corrected and collapsed into unique sequences by a nearest-neighbor algorithm in which closely related sequences were merged to remove PCR and sequencing errors. Alignment of CDR3 sequences to IMGT reference sequences was used to assign V, D and J gene segments. Each retained sequence needed at least a six-nucleotide match to both a V gene segment and a J gene segment. A rearrangement counted as productive if the CDR3 had no stop codons and remained in frame with V and J, and every other rearrangement counted as non-productive. CDR3 was defined according to IMGT convention as the region running from the second conserved V-encoded cysteine to the conserved J-encoded phenylalanine. The earlier analysis of fewer than 750 of the donors excluded sequences that lacked an unambiguous match to a single V gene segment. An earlier analysis of 500 to 700 of the donors classified V segments as functional when productive rearrangements were above 56.7% and as segregating when the standard deviation between donors was above 5%. A statistical classification framework was developed to diagnose cytomegalovirus status using the catalog of TCR beta chain sequences. In a later analysis, V and J genes were assigned by comparing TCR nucleotide sequences against IMGT/GENE-DB human TR gene sequences. A later analysis assigned CDR3 sequences and most-parsimonious VDJ recombination scenarios with the TCRdist pipeline. In a later analysis, each TCR beta chain was defined by its CDR3 amino acid sequence together with its V-gene family, and reads without a unique V-gene family were excluded. In a later analysis, several hundred highly shared, low-generation-probability nucleotide sequences were removed to address suspected cross-contamination and a sequencing artifact. In a later analysis, a clonal expansion index was calculated for each public chain from normalized within-repertoire ranks of inferred template counts. In a later analysis, generation probabilities were computed using a VDJ recombination model fitted to out-of-frame rearrangements, and the results were checked against IGoR. In a later analysis, TCR-TCR, TCR-HLA and TCR-CMV co-occurrence was scored with hypergeometric tests, and a repertoire-size bias correction was applied to TCR pairs. False discovery rates were estimated in a later analysis by permuting HLA or CMV assignments 20 times. In a later analysis, co-occurring TCRs were grouped using DBSCAN, with TCRdist sequence similarity added in when clustering inside HLA-allele-positive subsets. Repertoires with fewer than 30,000 or more than 120,000 public chains, plus five repertoires with anomalous nucleotide sharing, were excluded from co-occurrence clustering. TCRdb's version of the immuneACCESS table is confined to in-frame rearrangements and falls short of the full clone set. An unresolved V gene accounts for under half of the shortfall where checked; the remainder is of unknown origin. The V and J calls and clone size were taken over from that table, and D and trimming were inferred from the DNA. The sample data list some 180,000 clones, and over 9.5% of these were observed just once. The biggest ten clones account for less than 8.5% of the sample.

The full study reports these points: Several of the top co-occurrence clusters appeared to be linked to parvovirus B19, influenza, CMV and Epstein-Barr virus, according to a later analysis. This cohort had only TCR beta chains sequenced, and the lack of alpha or paired-chain data limited which features could be detected. Compared with equally common non-associated chains, HLA-associated TCR beta chains in a later analysis were more clonally expanded and had lower generation probabilities. The 87-base-pair reads could not distinguish some IMGT-functional V segments, including TRBV6-2 and TRBV6-3, so those segments were excluded. A later analysis associated some 17,000 TCR beta sequences with specific HLA alleles at a false discovery rate of 0.05. Immune exposure information for the cohort was limited to CMV serostatus. In vitro tests confirmed that a few of the cytomegalovirus-associated TCR beta chains recognize cytomegalovirus antigens. Because some donors lacked HLA typing at each locus, the association tests relied only on the typed subset. Most CMV-associated TCR beta chains appeared to be HLA-restricted in a later analysis, and the HLA associations seemed to be driven largely by CMV exposure. An association between a missense DCLRE1C variant and V-gene and J-gene trimming of TCR beta chains was found in a later genetic analysis and replicated in an independent cohort. In a later analysis, the rate of TCR association differed among HLA loci, with DRB1 alleles having the most associated TCRs and HLA-C alleles having the fewest. In an earlier analysis of fewer than 750 of the donors, most TCR beta V segments were observed in productive rearrangements about 87% or about 30% of the time, broadly matching IMGT annotations. The earlier analysis of fewer than 750 of the donors excluded over 15 rarely observed V segments, including chromosome 9 orphons, because counts were too low. The classifier was reported to diagnose cytomegalovirus status with high specificity and sensitivity in both the original and validation cohorts. Linkage disequilibrium might explain the correlated functional status among segregating V segments, but an unknown experimental factor could not be excluded. In a later genetic analysis, fewer N-insertions in productive TCRs were reported among donors in an Asian-associated ancestry cluster than the 666-donor mean. When HLA alleles, especially DR and DQ, strongly co-occurred, TCR associations were difficult to assign to individual alleles. The study listed 170 or so TCR beta chains as associated with cytomegalovirus. Most TCR sequences were seen in very few donors, while some public TCRs were found in many individuals. A cluster of highly shared sequence variants was judged likely to represent a technical artifact of the sequencing pipeline. Roughly uniform sequencing depth across donors was assumed in presence/absence analyses, although this assumption may not hold. According to the authors, the approach could potentially be generalized to other disease states and immunological phenotypes. A further reported finding was that TCR beta sequences accurately predicted the HLA-A and HLA-B alleles for most subjects in the first cohort.

The sequence derives from a man aged 50 or older in good health and CMV-seropositive. Sequencing was carried out using PBMCs. The chain is made from TRBV18 and TRBJ1-5; perhaps TRBD1 is the D gene, with 6 bases matching. The DNA sequence reads TGTGCCAGCTCATTGGACAGCGGCGATGATCAGCCCCAGCATTTT. The resulting protein is CASSLDSGDDQPQHF.